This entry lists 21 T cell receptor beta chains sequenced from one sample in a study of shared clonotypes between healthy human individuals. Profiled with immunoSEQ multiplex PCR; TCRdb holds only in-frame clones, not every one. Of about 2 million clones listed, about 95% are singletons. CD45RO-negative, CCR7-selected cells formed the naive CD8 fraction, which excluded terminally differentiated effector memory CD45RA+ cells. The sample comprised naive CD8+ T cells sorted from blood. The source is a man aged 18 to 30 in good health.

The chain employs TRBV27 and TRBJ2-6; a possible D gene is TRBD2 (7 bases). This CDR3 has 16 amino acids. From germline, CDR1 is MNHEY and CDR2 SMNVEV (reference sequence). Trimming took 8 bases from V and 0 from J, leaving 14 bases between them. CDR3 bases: TGTGCCAGCGGGGGCGGGGGAGGCTCTGGGGCCAACGTCCTGACTTTC. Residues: CASGGGGGSGANVLTF. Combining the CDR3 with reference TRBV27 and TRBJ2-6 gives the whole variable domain EAQVTQNPRYLITVTGKKLTVTCSQNMNHEYMSWYRQDPGLGLRQIYYSMNVEVTDKGDVPEGYKVSRKEKRNFPLILESPSPNQTSLYFCASGGGGGSGANVLTFGAGSRLTVL.

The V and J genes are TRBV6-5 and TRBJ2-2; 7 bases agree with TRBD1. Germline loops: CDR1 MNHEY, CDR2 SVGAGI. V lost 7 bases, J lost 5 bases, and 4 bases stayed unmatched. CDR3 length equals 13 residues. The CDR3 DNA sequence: TGTGCCAGCATGATACAGGGGACCGGGGAGCTGTTTTTT. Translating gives CASMIQGTGELFF.

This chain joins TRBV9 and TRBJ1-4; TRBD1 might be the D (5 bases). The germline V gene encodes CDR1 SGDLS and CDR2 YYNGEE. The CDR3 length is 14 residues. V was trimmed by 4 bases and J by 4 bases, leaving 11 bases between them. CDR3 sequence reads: CASSPGASNEKLFF. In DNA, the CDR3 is TGTGCCAGCAGCCCTGGGGCCAGTAATGAAAAACTGTTTTTT.

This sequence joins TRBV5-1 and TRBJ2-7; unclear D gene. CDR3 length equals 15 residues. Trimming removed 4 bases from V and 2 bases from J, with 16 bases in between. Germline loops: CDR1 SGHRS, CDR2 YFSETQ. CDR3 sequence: CASSDRATPTYEQYF. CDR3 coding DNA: TGCGCCAGCAGCGACCGGGCCACCCCTACCTACGAGCAGTACTTC.

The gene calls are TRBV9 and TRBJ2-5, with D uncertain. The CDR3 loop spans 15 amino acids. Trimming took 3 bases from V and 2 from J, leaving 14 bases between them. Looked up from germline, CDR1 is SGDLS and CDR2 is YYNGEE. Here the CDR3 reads CASSAPTDPQETQYF. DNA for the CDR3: TGTGCCAGCAGCGCCCCGACGGACCCTCAAGAGACCCAGTACTTC.

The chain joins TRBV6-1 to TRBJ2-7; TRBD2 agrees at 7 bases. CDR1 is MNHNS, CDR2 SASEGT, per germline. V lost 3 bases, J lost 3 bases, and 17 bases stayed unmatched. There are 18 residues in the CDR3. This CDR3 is CASSEGGMGFGGFYEQYF. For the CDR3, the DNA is TGTGCCAGCAGTGAGGGAGGGATGGGGTTCGGGGGTTTCTACGAGCAGTACTTC.

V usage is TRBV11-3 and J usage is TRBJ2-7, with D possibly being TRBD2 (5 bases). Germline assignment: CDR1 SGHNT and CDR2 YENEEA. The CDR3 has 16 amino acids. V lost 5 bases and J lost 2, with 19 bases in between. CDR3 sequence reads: CASSGFGEKRPYEQYF. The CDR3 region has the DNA TGTGCCAGCAGCGGGTTCGGAGAGAAGCGGCCCTACGAGCAGTACTTC. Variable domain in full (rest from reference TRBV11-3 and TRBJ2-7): EAGVVQSPRYKIIEKKQPVAFWCNPISGHNTLYWYLQNLGQGPELLIRYENEEAVDDSQLPKDRFSAERLKGVDSTLKIQPAELGDSAVYLCASSGFGEKRPYEQYFGPGTRLTVT.

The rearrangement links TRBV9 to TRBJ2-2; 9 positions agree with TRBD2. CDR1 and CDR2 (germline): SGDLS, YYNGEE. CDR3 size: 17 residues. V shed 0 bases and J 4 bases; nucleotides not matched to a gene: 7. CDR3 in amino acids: CASSVDPGTSITGELFF. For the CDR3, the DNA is TGTGCCAGCAGCGTAGATCCCGGGACTAGCATCACCGGGGAGCTGTTTTTT.

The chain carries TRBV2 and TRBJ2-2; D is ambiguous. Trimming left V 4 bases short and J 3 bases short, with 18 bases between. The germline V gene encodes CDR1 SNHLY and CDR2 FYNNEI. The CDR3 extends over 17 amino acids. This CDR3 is CASSGVGFLGDTGELFF. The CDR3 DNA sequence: TGTGCCAGCAGTGGGGTTGGTTTCTTAGGCGACACCGGGGAGCTGTTTTTT.

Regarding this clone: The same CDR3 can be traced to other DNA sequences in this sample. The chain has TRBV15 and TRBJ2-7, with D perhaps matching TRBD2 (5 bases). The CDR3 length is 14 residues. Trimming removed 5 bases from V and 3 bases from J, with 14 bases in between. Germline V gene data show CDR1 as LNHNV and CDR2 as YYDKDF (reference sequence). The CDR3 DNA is TGTGCCACCAGCCGAGGATCGGGGAGCTACGAGCAGTACTTC. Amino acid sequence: CATSRGSGSYEQYF.

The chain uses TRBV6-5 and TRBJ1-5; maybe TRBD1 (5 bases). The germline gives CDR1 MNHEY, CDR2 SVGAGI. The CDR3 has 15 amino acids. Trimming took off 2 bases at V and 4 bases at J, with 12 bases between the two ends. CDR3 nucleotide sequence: TGTGCCAGCAGTTACACGGGGGGGGAAAATCAGCCCCAGCATTTT. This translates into CASSYTGGENQPQHF.

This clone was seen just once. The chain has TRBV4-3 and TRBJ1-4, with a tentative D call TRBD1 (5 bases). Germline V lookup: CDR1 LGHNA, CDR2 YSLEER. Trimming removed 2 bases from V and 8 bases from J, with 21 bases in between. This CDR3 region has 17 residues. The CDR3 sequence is CASSQLTGTGEGEKLFF. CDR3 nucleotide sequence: TGCGCCAGCAGCCAACTCACCGGGACGGGGGAAGGGGAAAAACTGTTTTTT.

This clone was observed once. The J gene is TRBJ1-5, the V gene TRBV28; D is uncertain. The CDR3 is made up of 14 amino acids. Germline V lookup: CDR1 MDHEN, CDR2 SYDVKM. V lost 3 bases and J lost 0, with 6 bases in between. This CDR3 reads CASSLVISNQPQHF. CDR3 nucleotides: TGTGCCAGCAGTTTGGTTATTAGCAATCAGCCCCAGCATTTT.

CDR3 protein: CASSIDRWGADTEAFF. DNA of the CDR3: TGTGCCAGTAGTATAGATCGTTGGGGGGCAGACACTGAAGCTTTCTTT. V gene TRBV19 combines with J gene TRBJ1-1, with D maybe TRBD1 (6 bases). The length of the CDR3 is 16 residues. Germline-derived CDR1 and CDR2 are LNHDA and SQIVND (reference sequence). V lost 0 bases to trimming and J lost 3 bases, with 14 bases between them. Full variable domain (remainder filled in from reference TRBV19 and TRBJ1-1): DGGITQSPKYLFRKEGQNVTLSCEQNLNHDAMYWYRQDPGQGLRLIYYSQIVNDFQKGDIAEGYSVSREKKESFPLTVTSAQKNPTAFYLCASSIDRWGADTEAFFGQGTRLTVV.

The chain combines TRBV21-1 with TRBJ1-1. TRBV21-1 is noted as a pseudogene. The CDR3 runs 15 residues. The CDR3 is CASSKKRDLNTEAFF. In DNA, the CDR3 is TGTGCCAGCAGCAAAAAGAGGGATTTGAACACTGAAGCTTTCTTT.

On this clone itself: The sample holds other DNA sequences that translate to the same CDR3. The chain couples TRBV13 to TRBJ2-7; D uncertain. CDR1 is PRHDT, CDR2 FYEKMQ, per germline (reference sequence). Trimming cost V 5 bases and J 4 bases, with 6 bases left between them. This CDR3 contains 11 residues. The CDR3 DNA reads TGTGCCAGCAGCCCAGGTTACGAGCAGTACTTC. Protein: CASSPGYEQYF.

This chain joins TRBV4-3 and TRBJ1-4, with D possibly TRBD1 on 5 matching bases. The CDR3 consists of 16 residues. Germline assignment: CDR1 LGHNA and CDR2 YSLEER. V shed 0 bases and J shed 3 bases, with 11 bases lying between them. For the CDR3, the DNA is TGCGCCAGCAGCCAAGATTTCTTGGGGCCTAATGAAAAACTGTTTTTT. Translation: CASSQDFLGPNEKLFF.

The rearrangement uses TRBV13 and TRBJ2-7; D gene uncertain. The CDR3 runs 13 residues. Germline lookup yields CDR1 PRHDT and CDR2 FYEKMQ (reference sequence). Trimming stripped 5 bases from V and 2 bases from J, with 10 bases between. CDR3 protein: CASSEEFAYEQYF. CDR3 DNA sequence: TGTGCCAGCAGCGAAGAGTTCGCCTACGAGCAGTACTTC.

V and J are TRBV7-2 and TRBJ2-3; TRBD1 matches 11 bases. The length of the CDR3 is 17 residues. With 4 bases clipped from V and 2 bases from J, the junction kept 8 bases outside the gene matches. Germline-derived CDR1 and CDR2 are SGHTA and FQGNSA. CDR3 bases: TGTGCCAGCAGCTGGGGACAGGGGGAAGGGTACACAGATACGCAGTATTTT. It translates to CASSWGQGEGYTDTQYF.

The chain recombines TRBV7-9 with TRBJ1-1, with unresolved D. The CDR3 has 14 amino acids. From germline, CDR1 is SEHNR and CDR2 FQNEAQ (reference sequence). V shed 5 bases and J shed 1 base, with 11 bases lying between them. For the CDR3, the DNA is TGTGCCAGCAGCATCGGGTACGGGAACACTGAAGCTTTCTTT. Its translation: CASSIGYGNTEAFF. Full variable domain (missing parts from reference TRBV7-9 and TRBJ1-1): DTGVSQNPRHKITKRGQNVTFRCDPISEHNRLYWYRQTLGQGPEFLTYFQNEAQLEKSRLLSDRFSAERPKGSFSTLEIQRTEQGDSAMYLCASSIGYGNTEAFFGQGTRLTVV.

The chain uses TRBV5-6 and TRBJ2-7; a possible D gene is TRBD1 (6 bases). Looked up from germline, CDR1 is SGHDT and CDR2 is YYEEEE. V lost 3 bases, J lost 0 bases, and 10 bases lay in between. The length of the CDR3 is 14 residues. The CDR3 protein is CASSWQGNSYEQYF. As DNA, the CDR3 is TGTGCCAGCAGCTGGCAGGGGAACTCCTACGAGCAGTACTTC.